Listed here are 26 T cell receptor beta chains from one sample, sequenced in a study of blood T cell repertoires in COVID-19 (dated by TCRdb to 2018 to 2020). Library generation was performed with the immunoSEQ multiplex PCR assay. The immuneACCESS repertoire file appears here via TCRdb, limited to in-frame rearrangements. These files lack a portion of the clones; in checked studies, under half of the deficit traces to unresolved V genes, and the cause of the others is not known. The sample records around 250,000 clones, roughly 89% of which are singletons. In total, the top ten clones hold more than 1.5% of the sample. Sequenced: peripheral blood. Receptors were obtained from a woman aged 35 to 49 who had recovered from COVID-19.

The CDR3 sequence: CASSSGGYEQYF. CDR3 nucleotide sequence: TGTGCCAGCAGTTCCGGGGGCTACGAGCAGTACTTC. The gene calls are TRBV28 and TRBJ2-7, with TRBD2 as a possible D gene (6 bases). This CDR3 comprises 12 residues. Germline V gene lookup returns CDR1 MDHEN and CDR2 SYDVKM. The V gene lost 4 bases and the J gene lost 3 bases, with 7 bases spanning the gap.

This sequence joins TRBV3-1 (or the pseudogene TRBV3-2) and TRBJ1-5, with TRBD1 matching 8 bases. Germline V gene data show CDR1 as LGHDT and CDR2 as YNNKEL (reference sequence). Trimming at V came to 2 bases and at J to 0 bases, leaving 15 bases not matched to a gene. The CDR3 extends over 20 amino acids. CDR3 sequence reads: CASSQHMPGGALYSNQPQHF. For the CDR3, the DNA is TGTGCCAGCAGCCAACACATGCCAGGGGGCGCCCTATATAGCAATCAGCCCCAGCATTTT.

The V gene is TRBV5-8, the J gene TRBJ1-5; D not certain. The V and J ends lost 4 bases and 5 bases respectively, with 16 bases between them. The V gene's germline CDR1 is SGHTS and CDR2 YDEGEE. The CDR3 length is 15 residues. The CDR3 region is CASSPEPSPYQPQHF. In DNA form, the CDR3 reads TGTGCCAGCAGCCCAGAACCTAGCCCTTATCAGCCCCAGCATTTT.

The chain has TRBV10-3 and TRBJ1-5; 8 bases are shared with TRBD1. V shed 1 base and J 5 bases; nucleotides not matched to a gene: 4. CDR3 length: 15 amino acids. Germline CDR1 ENHRY, CDR2 SYGVKD. The CDR3 sequence is CAISEWQGADQPQHF. The CDR3 nucleotides are TGTGCCATCAGTGAGTGGCAGGGGGCCGATCAGCCCCAGCATTTT.

This clone was observed a single time. The gene calls are TRBV5-6 and TRBJ2-2; tentative D call: TRBD1 (6 bases). Germline assignment: CDR1 SGHDT and CDR2 YYEEEE. The CDR3 extends over 16 amino acids. V was shortened by 0 bases and J by 7 bases, with 16 bases between the two germline ends. CDR3 in DNA: TGTGCCAGCAGCTTGGTTGGGACAAGTTTGGTCGGGGAGCTGTTTTTT. Translated: CASSLVGTSLVGELFF.

The chain is built from TRBV6-5 and TRBJ1-1; 7 bases are shared with TRBD1. This CDR3 region has 15 residues. V was pared by 1 base and J by 0 bases, with 2 bases of the junction left unmatched. CDR1 MNHEY and CDR2 SVGAGI come from the germline V gene. The CDR3 here is CASSYWGQLNTEAFF. CDR3 coding DNA: TGTGCCAGCAGTTACTGGGGACAGCTGAACACTGAAGCTTTCTTT.

The CDR3 nucleotides read TGTGCCACCAGCAGAGATAAGGGGGCGCGCTACGAGCAGTACTTC. It specifies CATSRDKGARYEQYF. The chain carries TRBV15 and TRBJ2-7; 7 nucleotides align to TRBD1. This CDR3 region has 15 residues. Germline-derived CDR1 and CDR2 are LNHNV and YYDKDF (reference sequence). J gave up 3 bases and V 0 bases, and 5 bases lay outside the gene matches.

V is TRBV27 and J is TRBJ2-7; D is undetermined. Looked up from germline, CDR1 is MNHEY and CDR2 is SMNVEV (reference sequence). Trimming pared 7 bases from V and 0 bases from J, leaving 13 bases between. The CDR3 extends over 14 amino acids. DNA for the CDR3: TGTGCCAGCAAGGCGGTCGCTAGCTCCTACGAGCAGTACTTC. As protein: CASKAVASSYEQYF.

V usage is TRBV6-2 or TRBV6-3 and J usage is TRBJ1-5; 7 bases agree with TRBD1. V was pared by 5 bases and J by 0 bases, with 10 bases of the junction left unmatched. This CDR3 has 17 residues. CDR1 MNHEY and CDR2 SVGEGT come from the germline V gene. The CDR3 DNA follows: TGTGCCAGCAGTGGGCGGACAGGTCGACATAGCAATCAGCCCCAGCATTTT. Translation: CASSGRTGRHSNQPQHF.

DNA of the CDR3: TGCAGCGTTGAAGGGCCAACCGGGGAGCTGTTTTTT. This codes for CSVEGPTGELFF. V and J are TRBV29-1 and TRBJ2-2; the D is unclear. Germline V CDR1 and CDR2: SQVTM, ANQGSEA. V shed 1 base and J shed 5 bases, with 5 bases lying between them. The CDR3 totals 12 residues.

The J gene is TRBJ1-1, the V gene TRBV2, with a weak D call TRBD1 (5 bases). Trimming removed 1 base from V and 11 bases from J, with 8 bases in between. The CDR3 spans 11 residues. The germline V gene has CDR1 SNHLY and CDR2 FYNNEI. CDR3: CASSEEEGAFF. CDR3 sequence (DNA): TGTGCCAGCAGTGAAGAGGAGGGGGCTTTCTTT. Based on the CDR3 plus reference TRBV2 and TRBJ1-1, the full variable domain is EPEVTQTPSHQVTQMGQEVILRCVPISNHLYFYWYRQILGQKVEFLVSFYNNEISEKSEIFDDQFSVERPDGSNFTLKIRSTKLEDSAMYFCASSEEEGAFFGQGTRLTVV.

The chain uses TRBV7-3 and TRBJ1-3, with 7 bases fitting TRBD1. The CDR3 extends over 14 amino acids. The J segment lost 1 base and the V segment lost 4 bases, leaving 1 base of the junction unmatched. Germline V lookup: CDR1 SGHTA, CDR2 FQGTGA. The CDR3 protein is CASSSGGSGNTIYF. CDR3 coding DNA: TGTGCCAGCAGCTCAGGGGGATCTGGAAACACCATATATTTT.

This chain joins TRBV29-1 and TRBJ2-2, with a tentative D call TRBD2 (7 bases). The CDR3 is 13 residues long. The V and J ends lost 4 bases and 5 bases respectively, with 11 bases between them. CDR1 and CDR2 (germline): SQVTM, ANQGSEA. The chain's CDR3 is CSVGRGGTGELFF. The CDR3 coding sequence is TGCAGCGTTGGTAGGGGGGGTACCGGGGAGCTGTTTTTT.

Only a few counts were recorded for this clone. The rearrangement joins TRBV7-2 to TRBJ1-5, with unresolved D. This CDR3 region has 17 residues. The V end lost 4 bases, the J end lost 9 bases, and 25 bases lay between the germline ends. Germline CDR1 SGHTA, CDR2 FQGNSA. The DNA of the CDR3 is TGTGCCAGCAGCTGGGGAGACGGAGGAATCAGCCCCTCGCCCCAGCATTTT. This gives the protein CASSWGDGGISPSPQHF. The variable domain in full, with the rest retrieved from reference TRBV7-2 and TRBJ1-5, is GAGVSQSPSNKVTEKGKDVELRCDPISGHTALYWYRQSLGQGLEFLIYFQGNSAPDKSGLPSDRFSAERTGGSVSTLTIQRTQQEDSAVYLCASSWGDGGISPSPQHFGDGTRLSIL.

V and J are TRBV2 and TRBJ1-1; D uncertain. Germline V gene sequence: CDR1 SNHLY, CDR2 FYNNEI. V was shortened by 2 bases and J by 1 base, with 11 bases between the two germline ends. CDR3 length: 15 residues. In DNA form, the CDR3 reads TGTGCCAGCAGTGAACGAGTTTCCACGAACACTGAAGCTTTCTTT. It encodes CASSERVSTNTEAFF.

Remarks on this clone: Other DNA sequences within the sample encode an identical CDR3. The chain joins TRBV28 to TRBJ1-1; 9 positions match TRBD1. V lost 6 bases, J lost 1 base, and 3 bases stayed unmatched. The CDR3 length is 14 residues. Germline V CDR1 and CDR2: MDHEN, SYDVKM. CDR3 nucleotides: TGTGCCAGCAGCTCGGGACAGGGGAACACTGAAGCTTTCTTT. This gives the protein CASSSGQGNTEAFF. The full variable domain, completed using reference TRBV28 and TRBJ1-1, is DVKVTQSSRYLVKRTGEKVFLECVQDMDHENMFWYRQDPGLGLRLIYFSYDVKMKEKGDIPEGYSVSREKKERFSLILESASTNQTSMYLCASSSGQGNTEAFFGQGTRLTVV.

The J gene is TRBJ2-5, the V gene TRBV10-3; no definite D call. V lost 10 bases and J 1 base, leaving 16 bases between the germline ends. Germline lookup yields CDR1 ENHRY and CDR2 SYGVKD. The CDR3 consists of 14 residues. The CDR3 reads CATAAINLQETQYF. CDR3 bases: TGTGCCACCGCAGCGATTAACCTCCAAGAGACCCAGTACTTC.

This clone was recorded only once. The chain has TRBV24-1 and TRBJ2-5; TRBD2 matches 8 bases. Germline V gives CDR1 KGHDR, CDR2 SFDVKD. There are 15 residues in the CDR3. The junction had 4 bases not matched to a gene; V was cut back by 5 bases and J by 0 bases. The CDR3 spells CATSVSGVDQETQYF. The CDR3 DNA is TGTGCCACCAGTGTTAGCGGGGTGGACCAAGAGACCCAGTACTTC.

This chain links TRBV4-1 with TRBJ2-7; D call uncertain. With 1 base removed from V and 0 bases from J, the gap between germline ends came to 10 bases. The CDR3 spans 15 residues. The germline V gene has CDR1 MGHRA and CDR2 YSYEKL. CDR3 sequence reads: CASSQVPMSSYEQYF. The DNA for the CDR3 is TGCGCCAGCAGCCAAGTTCCGATGAGCTCCTACGAGCAGTACTTC.

V usage is TRBV14 and J usage is TRBJ1-4; possible D gene TRBD1, 5 bases. CDR3 length equals 15 residues. CDR1 and CDR2 (germline): SGHDN, FVKESK. V lost 6 bases, J lost 7 bases, and 18 bases lay in between. CDR3 amino acids: CASSPLSGFGEKLFF. The CDR3 DNA reads TGTGCCAGCAGTCCATTGTCAGGGTTCGGTGAAAAACTGTTTTTT. Looking up the rest from reference TRBV14 and TRBJ1-4 gives the full variable domain: EAGVTQFPSHSVIEKGQTVTLRCDPISGHDNLYWYRRVMGKEIKFLLHFVKESKQDESGMPNNRFLAERTGGTYSTLKVQPAELEDSGVYFCASSPLSGFGEKLFFGSGTQLSVL.

The chain links TRBV5-5 to TRBJ1-1; the D is unclear. Trimming left V 2 bases short and J 1 base short, with 9 bases between. CDR1 and CDR2 (germline): SGHKS, YYEKEE (reference sequence). The CDR3 runs to 14 residues. The CDR3 DNA follows: TGTGCCAGCAGCTTAGCAGCTAGGAACACTGAAGCTTTCTTT. It is translated as CASSLAARNTEAFF.

This chain uses TRBV4-1 with TRBJ2-1; 13 bases agree with TRBD2. Germline V gene data show CDR1 as MGHRA and CDR2 as YSYEKL. This CDR3 has 16 amino acids. Germline trimming cut 7 bases from V and 4 bases from J; bases unmatched to any gene: 7. CDR3 sequence (DNA): TGCGCCAGCACCAGACTAGCGGGGGGCGGGTACAATGAGCAGTTCTTC. Translation: CASTRLAGGGYNEQFF.

The chain carries TRBV18 and TRBJ2-5; 8 bases line up with TRBD1. The CDR3 runs 17 residues. CDR1 and CDR2 (germline): KGHSH, LQKENI. With V trimmed by 0 bases and J by 1 base, 7 bases remained unmatched. The CDR3 region is CASSPPSGTGPQETQYF. The DNA for the CDR3 is TGTGCCAGCTCACCACCGTCAGGGACAGGCCCCCAAGAGACCCAGTACTTC.

Only one count was recorded for this clone. The J gene is TRBJ2-2, the V gene TRBV19; possibly TRBD1 for D (8 bases). This CDR3 contains 18 residues. Deletions cut 7 bases from V and 6 bases from J, with 27 bases between. Germline V lookup: CDR1 LNHDA, CDR2 SQIVND (reference sequence). Here the CDR3 reads CASKGGIDRGSLSGELFF. The CDR3, as DNA: TGTGCCAGTAAGGGGGGGATCGACAGGGGAAGTTTGTCCGGGGAGCTGTTTTTT.

The V gene is TRBV11-2, the J gene TRBJ2-5; D may be TRBD2 (7 bases). The germline V gene encodes CDR1 SGHAT and CDR2 FQNNGV. Trimming took off 6 bases at V and 2 bases at J, with 10 bases between the two ends. The CDR3 consists of 13 residues. The CDR3 protein is CASREGGQETQYF. The CDR3 nucleotides are TGTGCCAGCAGGGAGGGGGGGCAAGAGACCCAGTACTTC.

The chain combines TRBV27 with TRBJ1-6, with D possibly TRBD1 on 5 matching bases. V was shortened by 9 bases and J by 0 bases, with 12 bases between the two germline ends. In germline, CDR1 is MNHEY, CDR2 SMNVEV (reference sequence). This CDR3 comprises 15 residues. Written as DNA, the CDR3 is TGTGCCAGTGGACACCTTAGCTCCTATAATTCACCCCTCCACTTT. This sequence encodes CASGHLSSYNSPLHF.